Below are 24 T cell receptor beta chains sequenced from a single sample in a study of shared clonotypes between healthy human individuals. Assay: immunoSEQ multiplex PCR; the TCRdb copy retains only in-frame clones and omits some. The sample lists 1.6 million or so clones; approximately 97% were seen once. The material sequenced was naive CD4+ T cells sorted from blood. Subset described: CD45RA+ positively selected. All receptors come from a man under 40 in good health.

The V gene is TRBV18, the J gene TRBJ2-5; TRBD2 matches 11 bases. The ends lost 2 bases at V and 2 bases at J; junction bases unmatched: 13. CDR1 is KGHSH and CDR2 is LQKENI in the germline V gene. The CDR3 spans 19 residues. The CDR3 reads CASSPITRLAGGGQETQYF. CDR3 nucleotides: TGTGCCAGCTCACCAATAACGCGCCTAGCGGGAGGAGGGCAAGAGACCCAGTACTTC. Supplemented by reference TRBV18 and TRBJ2-5, the full variable domain reads NAGVMQNPRHLVRRRGQEARLRCSPMKGHSHVYWYRQLPEEGLKFMVYLQKENIIDESGMPKERFSAEFPKEGPSILRIQQVVRGDSAAYFCASSPITRLAGGGQETQYFGPGTRLLVL.

V is TRBV7-6 and J is TRBJ2-3, with TRBD1 identical over 7 bases. Per germline, CDR1 SGHVS and CDR2 FNYEAQ. V was clipped by 7 bases and J by 3 bases; unmatched bases: 10. This CDR3 is 15 amino acids long. The chain's CDR3 is CASTRTGVPTDTQYF. CDR3 nucleotides: TGTGCCAGCACCCGGACAGGCGTCCCGACAGATACGCAGTATTTT.

This clone showed up just once. This sequence joins TRBV28 and TRBJ2-5, with 11 bases matching TRBD2. Germline loops: CDR1 MDHEN, CDR2 SYDVKM. Losses at the gene ends were 6 bases for V and 4 bases for J; bases not matched to a gene: 7. The CDR3 covers 15 residues. The CDR3, as DNA: TGTGCCAGCAGAACCCGACTAGCGGGAAGAGAGACCCAGTACTTC. Protein product: CASRTRLAGRETQYF.

The chain recombines TRBV7-9 with TRBJ2-1; D is unclear. V shed 5 bases and J shed 6 bases, with 20 bases lying between them. Germline V gene sequence: CDR1 SEHNR, CDR2 FQNEAQ (reference sequence). The CDR3 loop spans 16 amino acids. The CDR3 protein is CASSPRLAEPLNEQFF. Written as DNA, the CDR3 is TGTGCCAGCAGCCCGCGTTTGGCGGAACCGCTCAATGAGCAGTTCTTC.

The genes are TRBV7-2 and TRBJ2-2; the D gene is possibly TRBD2 (6 bases). Trimming removed 2 bases from V and 1 base from J, with 8 bases in between. Germline lookup yields CDR1 SGHTA and CDR2 FQGNSA. The length of the CDR3 is 15 residues. CDR3 in amino acids: CASSLWGENTGELFF. Here the CDR3 DNA reads TGTGCCAGCAGCTTATGGGGGGAGAACACCGGGGAGCTGTTTTTT. Full variable domain (outside the CDR3, taken from reference TRBV7-2 and TRBJ2-2): GAGVSQSPSNKVTEKGKDVELRCDPISGHTALYWYRQSLGQGLEFLIYFQGNSAPDKSGLPSDRFSAERTGGSVSTLTIQRTQQEDSAVYLCASSLWGENTGELFFGEGSRLTVL.

This chain uses TRBV10-2 with TRBJ2-5, with 9 bases matching TRBD1. This CDR3 spans 21 amino acids. Germline values: CDR1 WSHSY, CDR2 SAAADI. Trimming cost V 7 bases and J 1 base; bases outside gene matches: 25. CDR3 amino acids: CASKSFLNVRGTGRAQETQYF. The CDR3 bases are TGCGCCAGCAAATCTTTTTTAAACGTTCGTGGGACAGGGAGGGCCCAAGAGACCCAGTACTTC.

This sequence joins TRBV5-8 and TRBJ2-1, with 7 nucleotides matching TRBD2. Germline lookup yields CDR1 SGHTS and CDR2 YDEGEE. Trimming took 0 bases from V and 4 from J; bases not matched to a gene: 4. The length of the CDR3 is 15 residues. The CDR3 nucleotides read TGTGCCAGCAGCTTGGGTCTAGCGGATTACAATGAGCAGTTCTTC. Translated, it gives CASSLGLADYNEQFF.

Worth noting for this clone: One end of the junction fails to match germline, which may point to a read error. The chain links TRBV5-6 to TRBJ2-1; 8 bases line up with TRBD2. Germline lookup yields CDR1 SGHDT and CDR2 YYEEEE. This CDR3 contains 12 residues. CDR3 loop: CASSLPSSGRLF. In nucleotides, the CDR3 is TGTGCCAGCAGCTTACCTTCCAGCGGGAGACTCTTC.

Of note for this clone: This CDR3 is also generated by other DNA sequences in the sample. The genes are TRBV9 and TRBJ2-5; 9 nucleotides match TRBD2. Germline loops: CDR1 SGDLS, CDR2 YYNGEE. The trim removed 3 bases at V and 2 bases at J, leaving 2 bases unmatched. This CDR3 region has 14 residues. CDR3 coding DNA: TGTGCCAGCAGCGCGACTAGCGGACAAGAGACCCAGTACTTC. Translation: CASSATSGQETQYF.

The rearrangement links TRBV6-5 to TRBJ2-2; no clear D gene. V was trimmed by 8 bases and J by 0 bases, leaving 10 bases between them. The CDR3 spans 14 residues. CDR1 MNHEY and CDR2 SVGAGI come from the germline V gene. The CDR3 loop reads CASGKRANTGELFF. For the CDR3, the DNA is TGTGCCAGCGGGAAAAGGGCGAACACCGGGGAGCTGTTTTTT.

The genes are TRBV7-9 and TRBJ2-1, with D possibly called TRBD1 or TRBD2 (5 bases each). Germline V gene sequence: CDR1 SEHNR, CDR2 FQNEAQ (reference sequence). Trimming took off 5 bases at V and 9 bases at J, with 11 bases between the two ends. The CDR3 extends over 12 amino acids. CDR3 residues: CASSIRGVEQFF. CDR3 nucleotides: TGTGCCAGCAGCATCCGAGGGGTTGAGCAGTTCTTC.

The rearrangement uses TRBV9 and TRBJ2-3, with D unresolved. The CDR3 has 14 amino acids. The V end was cut by 0 bases, the J end by 6 bases, with 11 bases between. Germline V gene sequence: CDR1 SGDLS, CDR2 YYNGEE. The CDR3 DNA reads TGTGCCAGCAGCGTAGAGGTAGAGTTGGATACGCAGTATTTT. Translation: CASSVEVELDTQYF.

The chain uses TRBV7-9 and TRBJ2-2, with 9 bases aligning to TRBD2. V was pared by 4 bases and J by 7 bases, with 10 bases of the junction left unmatched. CDR3 length: 16 residues. Per the germline V gene, CDR1 is SEHNR and CDR2 is FQNEAQ (reference sequence). CDR3 loop: CASSSTWREGHGELFF. The CDR3 bases are TGTGCCAGCAGCTCGACGTGGCGGGAGGGCCACGGGGAGCTGTTTTTT.

The chain joins TRBV19 to TRBJ2-1, with D possibly being TRBD2 (5 bases). V was cut by 9 bases and J by 5 bases, with 17 bases left in between. The CDR3 consists of 14 residues. The germline V gene encodes CDR1 LNHDA and CDR2 SQIVND (reference sequence). CDR3 protein: CARISELHNNEQFF. CDR3 in DNA: TGTGCCAGAATTAGCGAACTTCATAACAATGAGCAGTTCTTC.

Worth noting for this clone: Additional DNA sequences in this sample encode the identical CDR3. The V gene is TRBV5-1, the J gene TRBJ2-3; the match to TRBD1 covers 7 bases. In germline, CDR1 is SGHRS, CDR2 YFSETQ. V trimming: 4 bases; J trimming: 0 bases; junction bases outside the gene matches: 2. This CDR3 has 14 amino acids. The CDR3 DNA is TGCGCCAGCAGCCAGACAGGGAGCACAGATACGCAGTATTTT. Amino acid sequence: CASSQTGSTDTQYF.

The chain recombines TRBV5-1 with TRBJ2-3; D uncertain. V lost 1 base, J lost 0 bases, and 15 bases lay in between. The V gene's germline CDR1 is SGHRS and CDR2 YFSETQ. This CDR3 region has 17 residues. The CDR3 spells CASSLPFRTASTDTQYF. CDR3 DNA: TGCGCCAGCAGCTTGCCTTTTAGGACCGCTAGCACAGATACGCAGTATTTT.

The chain employs TRBV27 and TRBJ2-2, with TRBD2 matching over 13 bases. The junction had 15 bases not matched to a gene; V was cut back by 7 bases and J by 1 base. This CDR3 has 20 amino acids. Germline V gives CDR1 MNHEY, CDR2 SMNVEV (reference sequence). The CDR3 protein is CASTLPPTSGRARNTGELFF. The CDR3 DNA is TGTGCCAGCACCCTTCCCCCTACTAGCGGGAGGGCCCGGAACACCGGGGAGCTGTTTTTT.

The CDR3 reads CAWSVPQGPNSYNEQFF. The CDR3 DNA is TGTGCCTGGAGTGTACCCCAGGGACCGAACTCTTACAATGAGCAGTTCTTC. The gene calls are TRBV30 and TRBJ2-1; perhaps D is TRBD1 or TRBD2 (5 bases each). The germline CDR1 and CDR2 sequences are GTSNPN and SVGIG (reference sequence). The CDR3 is made up of 17 amino acids. The ends were cut back, 0 bases at V and 4 bases at J, with 19 bases in the middle. The complete variable domain, with remaining parts taken from reference TRBV30 and TRBJ2-1, reads SQTIHQWPATLVQPVGSPLSLECTVEGTSNPNLYWYRQAAGRGLQLLFYSVGIGQISSEVPQNLSASRPQDRQFILSSKKLLLSDSGFYLCAWSVPQGPNSYNEQFFGPGTRLTVL.

The V call is TRBV2, the J call TRBJ2-1; D remains unclear. This CDR3 region has 16 residues. Germline V gives CDR1 SNHLY, CDR2 FYNNEI. Trimming took 6 bases from V and 5 from J, leaving 20 bases between them. The CDR3 spells CASRERVTGGNNEQFF. DNA for the CDR3: TGTGCCAGCAGGGAGCGAGTGACTGGCGGTAACAATGAGCAGTTCTTC.

A few counts support this clone. Distinct nucleotide sequences in the sample also encode this CDR3. V usage is TRBV9 and J usage is TRBJ2-7; a weak D match, TRBD1 (6 bases). Germline assignment: CDR1 SGDLS and CDR2 YYNGEE. Trimming removed 0 bases from V and 0 bases from J, with 10 bases in between. This CDR3 is 15 amino acids long. CDR3 nucleotides: TGTGCCAGCAGCGTAGAAGGGACAAGCTCCTACGAGCAGTACTTC. This codes for CASSVEGTSSYEQYF.

The V and J genes are TRBV2 and TRBJ2-2, with D maybe TRBD2 (5 bases). The CDR3 extends over 15 amino acids. Germline values: CDR1 SNHLY, CDR2 FYNNEI. The V and J ends lost 4 bases and 3 bases respectively, with 12 bases between them. The CDR3 spells CASSVAGKYTGELFF. The CDR3 DNA reads as TGTGCCAGCAGTGTAGCCGGGAAGTACACCGGGGAGCTGTTTTTT.

The V and J genes are TRBV7-9 and TRBJ2-3; D possibly corresponds to TRBD2 (5 bases). The V end was cut by 5 bases, the J end by 4 bases, with 16 bases between. CDR3 size: 15 residues. From germline, CDR1 is SEHNR and CDR2 FQNEAQ (reference sequence). The CDR3, as DNA: TGTGCCAGCAGCCCGGAGCCCTTGAGGGCAGATACGCAGTATTTT. Translated: CASSPEPLRADTQYF.

Note on this clone: The same CDR3 arises from other DNA sequences in this sample as well. CDR3 in amino acids: CASSFVDTYGYTF. CDR3 nucleotides: TGTGCCAGCAGCTTTGTGGATACGTATGGCTACACCTTC. The V call is TRBV7-2, the J call TRBJ1-2; unclear D gene. The ends were cut back, 3 bases at V and 5 bases at J, with 10 bases in the middle. The CDR3 totals 13 residues. From germline, CDR1 is SGHTA and CDR2 FQGNSA. The full variable domain, in which reference TRBV7-2 and TRBJ1-2 provide the parts outside the CDR3, is GAGVSQSPSNKVTEKGKDVELRCDPISGHTALYWYRQSLGQGLEFLIYFQGNSAPDKSGLPSDRFSAERTGGSVSTLTIQRTQQEDSAVYLCASSFVDTYGYTFGSGTRLTVV.

This chain joins TRBV9 and TRBJ1-1, with D hard to call. V lost 0 bases and J 1 base, leaving 10 bases between the germline ends. CDR1 and CDR2 from the germline V gene are SGDLS and YYNGEE. This CDR3 contains 15 residues. The CDR3 nucleotides read TGTGCCAGCAGCGTAGGGGTAGGGCGGAACACTGAAGCTTTCTTT. Its translation: CASSVGVGRNTEAFF.